This T cell receptor beta chain was obtained from a study of blood T cell repertoires in COVID-19. Background on the study: Acute and convalescent COVID-19 specimens originated in the United States, Italy and Spain.

The protocol was immunoSEQ multiplex PCR, while the TCRdb copy is restricted to in-frame clones and leaves out a portion. Of 150,000 to 200,000 clones listed, roughly 80% were seen once; the top ten hold under 3%. V was shortened by 4 bases and J by 5 bases, with 14 bases between the two germline ends. The CDR3 contains 14 residues. Per the germline V gene, CDR1 is LNHDA and CDR2 is SQIVND (reference sequence). This TCR was sampled from a human donor with acute or convalescent COVID-19. The donor label of this sample is uncertain. The sample comprised peripheral blood. J is TRBJ1-2 and V is TRBV19; TRBD1 is a possible D gene (6 bases). The CDR3 reads CASSKFPQGYGYTF. CDR3 in DNA: TGTGCCAGTAGTAAATTCCCTCAGGGGTATGGCTACACCTTC.